The next 23 T cell receptor beta chains were all read from a single sample in a study of sequential checkpoint blockade in melanoma. TCRdb's table, derived via immunoSEQ multiplex PCR, lists solely in-frame clones and lacks some. The table has more than 7,500 clones, 50% to 60% seen once. The treatment is: randomized to nivolumab then ipilimumab (arm A) or the reverse (arm B). The starting material was CD8+ T cells sorted from blood (inferred from file names), obtained from a patient given nivolumab and ipilimumab in sequence. The receptors originated from a human donor with melanoma.

The gene calls are TRBV6-4 and TRBJ2-3; TRBD2 aligns across 9 bases. The germline gives CDR1 MRHNA, CDR2 SNTAGT. V shed 3 bases and J 4 bases; nucleotides not matched to a gene: 5. CDR3 length: 15 amino acids. The CDR3 region has the DNA TGTGCCAGCAGTGAGGATAGCGGGGGTGCAGATACGCAGTATTTT. Its translation: CASSEDSGGADTQYF.

The rearrangement joins TRBV4-3 to TRBJ1-3; D ambiguous. V shed 3 bases and J shed 0 bases, with 9 bases lying between them. This CDR3 has 15 amino acids. Germline-derived CDR1 and CDR2 are LGHNA and YSLEER. The CDR3 sequence is CASSQFLYSGNTIYF. The CDR3 nucleotides read TGCGCCAGCAGCCAGTTTTTATACTCTGGAAACACCATATATTTT.

V is TRBV4-3 and J is TRBJ2-7, with 8 bases fitting TRBD2. Germline CDR1 and CDR2: LGHNA and YSLEER. V gave up 0 bases and J gave up 0 bases; unmatched junction bases: 4. The CDR3 runs to 16 residues. In DNA, the CDR3 is TGCGCCAGCAGCCAAGATGAAAGCGGGGGCTCCTACGAGCAGTACTTC. Translating it yields CASSQDESGGSYEQYF.

The rearrangement uses TRBV9 and TRBJ2-7, with D possibly matching TRBD2 (6 bases). The ends were cut back, 0 bases at V and 2 bases at J, with 12 bases in the middle. The germline V gene encodes CDR1 SGDLS and CDR2 YYNGEE. This CDR3 region has 15 residues. Here the CDR3 reads CASSVEGTSTYEQYF. In DNA, the CDR3 is TGTGCCAGCAGCGTAGAAGGGACTTCTACCTACGAGCAGTACTTC.

A single count supports this clone. The V and J genes are TRBV27 and TRBJ1-1; possibly TRBD1 for D (5 bases). With 7 bases removed from V and 0 bases from J, the gap between germline ends came to 15 bases. The germline V gene encodes CDR1 MNHEY and CDR2 SMNVEV (reference sequence). The CDR3 is 15 residues long. CDR3 region: CASTSSGRVNTEAFF. The CDR3 coding sequence is TGTGCCAGCACTTCCTCCGGCAGGGTGAACACTGAAGCTTTCTTT.

The chain uses TRBV29-1 and TRBJ2-2; the D is unclear. The CDR3 extends over 10 amino acids. V was pared by 7 bases and J by 7 bases, with 7 bases between. The germline V gene encodes CDR1 SQVTM and CDR2 ANQGSEA. CDR3 sequence reads: CSAFYGELFF. CDR3 sequence (DNA): TGCAGCGCTTTTTACGGGGAGCTGTTTTTT.

The V gene is TRBV15, the J gene TRBJ2-7; perhaps TRBD2 as D (6 bases). Trimming stripped 5 bases from V and 1 base from J, with 15 bases between. CDR3 length: 15 residues. Germline CDR1 reads LNHNV; CDR2 reads YYDKDF (reference sequence). The CDR3 nucleotides read TGTGCCACCAGCCGCGAGAGGGGACTTTCCTACGAGCAGTACTTC. Translated: CATSRERGLSYEQYF.

V gene TRBV5-1 combines with J gene TRBJ1-4, with 7 bases lining up with TRBD1. CDR3 length: 15 residues. V shed 4 bases and J 0 bases; nucleotides not matched to a gene: 3. Germline assignment: CDR1 SGHRS and CDR2 YFSETQ. Here the CDR3 DNA reads TGCGCCAGCAGCCCGGGACAGACAACTAATGAAAAACTGTTTTTT. Amino acids: CASSPGQTTNEKLFF. Looking up the rest from reference TRBV5-1 and TRBJ1-4 gives the full variable domain: KAGVTQTPRYLIKTRGQQVTLSCSPISGHRSVSWYQQTPGQGLQFLFEYFSETQRNKGNFPGRFSGRQFSNSRSEMNVSTLELGDSALYLCASSPGQTTNEKLFFGSGTQLSVL.

The sample holds a few counts of this clone. The chain uses TRBV19 and TRBJ1-5; 8 positions agree with TRBD1. After removal of 2 bases from V and 3 bases from J, the junction contained 3 bases not matched to a gene. Germline loops: CDR1 LNHDA, CDR2 SQIVND (reference sequence). The CDR3 consists of 15 residues. CDR3 protein: CASSIRGQVNQPQHF. Written as DNA, the CDR3 is TGTGCCAGTAGTATACGGGGACAGGTCAATCAGCCCCAGCATTTT.

This chain connects TRBV7-9 to TRBJ2-5; 9 bases are shared with TRBD1. Per the germline V gene, CDR1 is SEHNR and CDR2 is FQNEAQ (reference sequence). The V segment lost 5 bases and the J segment 4 bases; nucleotides outside the gene matches: 20. This CDR3 region has 19 residues. CDR3 in amino acids: CASSLLGTGTPILGETQYF. DNA of the CDR3: TGTGCCAGCAGCCTTCTAGGGACAGGGACACCTATTCTAGGAGAGACCCAGTACTTC. Together with reference TRBV7-9 and TRBJ2-5, the CDR3 gives the full variable domain: DTGVSQNPRHKITKRGQNVTFRCDPISEHNRLYWYRQTLGQGPEFLTYFQNEAQLEKSRLLSDRFSAERPKGSFSTLEIQRTEQGDSAMYLCASSLLGTGTPILGETQYFGPGTRLLVL.

The chain employs TRBV14 and TRBJ2-7; 7 bases match TRBD1. This CDR3 region has 14 residues. Germline V gene sequence: CDR1 SGHDN, CDR2 FVKESK. The J segment lost 2 bases and the V segment lost 4 bases, leaving 5 bases of the junction unmatched. The CDR3 sequence: CASSPLQGPYEQYF. CDR3 DNA sequence: TGTGCCAGCAGCCCTTTACAGGGGCCCTACGAGCAGTACTTC. Variable domain in full (rest from reference TRBV14 and TRBJ2-7): EAGVTQFPSHSVIEKGQTVTLRCDPISGHDNLYWYRRVMGKEIKFLLHFVKESKQDESGMPNNRFLAERTGGTYSTLKVQPAELEDSGVYFCASSPLQGPYEQYFGPGTRLTVT.

This rearrangement joins TRBV7-9 to TRBJ2-3, with D unclear. There are 12 residues in the CDR3. Germline V gene data show CDR1 as SEHNR and CDR2 as FQNEAQ (reference sequence). V lost 5 bases, J lost 0 bases, and 3 bases lay in between. The CDR3 nucleotides read TGTGCCAGCAGCCAGAGCACAGATACGCAGTATTTT. It translates to CASSQSTDTQYF.

This rearrangement joins TRBV4-3 to TRBJ2-7, with 9 nucleotides matching TRBD2. Per germline, CDR1 LGHNA and CDR2 YSLEER. Trimming cost V 1 base and J 3 bases; bases outside gene matches: 1. The CDR3 loop spans 14 amino acids. CDR3 amino acids: CASSQGAGGYEQYF. The CDR3 coding sequence is TGCGCCAGCAGCCAAGGAGCGGGGGGCTACGAGCAGTACTTC.

As concerns this clone: The junction and the germline gene differ at one end; a read error may be behind it. The chain is built from TRBV6-1 and TRBJ1-2; D is unresolved. Germline loops: CDR1 MNHNS, CDR2 SASEGT. This CDR3 has 15 amino acids. As DNA, the CDR3 is TGTGCCAGCAGGGAAGGGCACCGAACTAACTATGGCTACACCTTC. Translation gives CASREGHRTNYGYTF.

The chain employs TRBV4-2 and TRBJ2-6; D remains unclear. Trimming cost V 2 bases and J 0 bases, with 8 bases left between them. Looked up from germline, CDR1 is LGHNA and CDR2 is YNFKEQ. The CDR3 is 16 amino acids. The CDR3 DNA is TGTGCCAGCAGCCAAACCGACAACTCTGGGGCCAACGTCCTGACTTTC. Encoded protein: CASSQTDNSGANVLTF.

The J gene is TRBJ1-4, the V gene TRBV12-5; 8 nucleotides agree with TRBD1. After removal of 8 bases from V and 7 bases from J, the junction contained 9 bases not matched to a gene. The CDR3 consists of 14 residues. Germline CDR1 LGHNT, CDR2 FRNRAP. The CDR3: CASNPQGASEKLFF. The CDR3 DNA is TGTGCTAGTAACCCCCAGGGGGCAAGTGAAAAACTGTTTTTT.

This clone has only a few counts. This chain links TRBV7-9 with TRBJ1-5; D is undetermined. This CDR3 is 15 amino acids long. V was pared by 5 bases and J by 1 base, with 12 bases between. Germline V gene lookup returns CDR1 SEHNR and CDR2 FQNEAQ (reference sequence). This CDR3 is CASSGEPESNQPQHF. For the CDR3, the DNA is TGTGCCAGCAGCGGAGAGCCAGAAAGCAATCAGCCCCAGCATTTT.

J is TRBJ2-2 and V is TRBV6-6, with no clear D. CDR1 is MNHNY, CDR2 SVGAGI, per germline (reference sequence). Trimming removed 4 bases at V and 2 bases at J, with 5 bases between. There are 13 residues in the CDR3. CDR3 in DNA: TGTGCCAGCAGTTTATTTAACACCGGGGAGCTGTTTTTT. Residues: CASSLFNTGELFF.

The V and J genes are TRBV7-2 and TRBJ2-7, with 10 bases identical to TRBD2. The germline V gene has CDR1 SGHTA and CDR2 FQGNSA. The V gene end was trimmed by 3 bases and the J gene end by 1 base; junction bases not matched to a gene: 3. This CDR3 is 15 amino acids long. The CDR3 here is CASSFIAGGSYEQYF. CDR3 nucleotides: TGTGCCAGCAGCTTCATAGCGGGGGGATCCTACGAGCAGTACTTC.

With respect to this clone: The same CDR3 also results from other DNA sequences found in this sample. The V call is TRBV7-9, the J call TRBJ2-1; 9 bases align to TRBD2. The CDR3 consists of 15 residues. Germline CDR1 and CDR2: SEHNR and FQNEAQ (reference sequence). Trimming at V came to 2 bases and at J to 5 bases, leaving 4 bases not matched to a gene. For the CDR3, the DNA is TGTGCCAGCAGCTTAAGCGGGGGGTTCGACAATGAGCAGTTCTTC. Amino acid sequence: CASSLSGGFDNEQFF.

The chain couples TRBV7-8 to TRBJ1-2; the D gene is possibly TRBD1 (5 bases). This CDR3 has 14 residues. Germline V CDR1 and CDR2: SGHVS, FQNEAQ. Trimming stripped 4 bases from V and 4 bases from J, with 13 bases between. CDR3 protein: CASSSGLATYGYTF. The CDR3 DNA reads as TGTGCCAGCAGCTCGGGACTAGCGACCTATGGCTACACCTTC.

V gene TRBV2 combines with J gene TRBJ2-1; tentatively, D is TRBD2 (5 bases). This CDR3 spans 12 amino acids. CDR1 SNHLY and CDR2 FYNNEI come from the germline V gene. Between the trimmed V and J ends, which lost 4 bases and 10 bases, there was a span of 11 bases. The DNA of the CDR3 is TGTGCCAGCAGTGGGTTGACGGGGGAGCAGTTCTTC. It encodes CASSGLTGEQFF.

This chain connects TRBV7-2 to TRBJ1-6, with D maybe TRBD1 (5 bases). Looked up from germline, CDR1 is SGHTA and CDR2 is FQGNSA. Trimming cost V 10 bases and J 3 bases, with 10 bases left between them. The CDR3 runs to 13 residues. As DNA, the CDR3 is TGTGCCACCCAGGGTATCTATAATTCACCCCTCCACTTT. Translation: CATQGIYNSPLHF.